Listed here are 5 T cell receptor beta chains from one sample, sequenced in a study of breast tumors, draining lymph nodes, adjacent tissues. TCRdb recomputed calls from the multiplex PCR reads with MiXCR, one row per CDR3 protein. This sample has 200,000 to 250,000 distinct CDR3 sequences, with about a third found just once. Breast cancer patients provided tissue from their axillary draining lymph nodes. Sample: axillary lymph node tissue. The receptors shown here come from a female donor with breast cancer. Some clones in this sample may be carry-over from other donors' samples.

This clonotype was seen many times. CDR3 loop: CSASATSGNVRGETQYF. The CDR3, as DNA: TGCAGTGCTAGTGCGACTAGCGGGAATGTCCGAGGGGAGACCCAGTACTTC. The chain couples TRBV20-1 to TRBJ2-5; 11 positions agree with TRBD2. Trimming took 3 bases from V and 5 from J; bases not matched to a gene: 14. This CDR3 has 17 amino acids. The germline gives CDR1 DFQATT, CDR2 SNEGSKA (reference sequence).

In its sample, this clonotype was seen many times. This chain links TRBV20-1 with TRBJ2-1; 12 positions match TRBD2. V shed 2 bases and J 2 bases; nucleotides not matched to a gene: 7. Germline-derived CDR1 and CDR2 are DFQATT and SNEGSKA (reference sequence). This CDR3 contains 17 residues. The CDR3 loop reads CSARWTSGKGTYNEQFF. As DNA, the CDR3 is TGCAGTGCTAGATGGACTAGCGGGAAGGGCACCTACAATGAGCAGTTCTTC.

The table lists this clonotype with many counts. The V gene is TRBV20-1, the J gene TRBJ2-5, with D possibly matching TRBD2 (5 bases). The CDR3 runs to 13 residues. Trimming left V 1 base short and J 4 bases short, with 10 bases between. CDR1 is DFQATT, CDR2 SNEGSKA, per germline (reference sequence). This chain's CDR3 is CSARGGLGETQYF. The CDR3 nucleotides read TGCAGTGCTAGAGGTGGACTGGGAGAGACCCAGTACTTC.

There are many counts of this clonotype. V and J are TRBV30 and TRBJ2-7; 11 nucleotides agree with TRBD2. Germline V gene data show CDR1 as GTSNPN and CDR2 as SVGIG (reference sequence). The CDR3 contains 13 residues. V shed 5 bases, J shed 5 bases, and the junction held 5 bases outside the gene matches. The CDR3 loop reads CAWSTSGRNEQYF. The DNA of the CDR3 is TGTGCCTGGTCAACTAGCGGGAGAAACGAGCAGTACTTC.

By frequency in the sample, this clonotype is medium-sized. The V call is TRBV29-1, the J call TRBJ1-2; the match to TRBD1 covers 11 bases. This CDR3 has 13 residues. Germline assignment: CDR1 SQVTM and CDR2 ANQGSEA. V was clipped by 8 bases and J by 6 bases; unmatched bases: 8. The CDR3 nucleotides are TGCAGCTACCCAGGACAGGGGGCGGATGGCTACACCTTC. Encoded protein: CSYPGQGADGYTF.